Described below is a single T cell receptor beta chain sequence and its context. The data were taken from a study of blood T cell repertoires in COVID-19. The overall study: Specimens from acute and convalescent COVID-19 originated in the United States, Italy and Spain. In each case, the material was cDNA or gDNA derived from T cells, B-cell-depleted T cells, or PBMCs.

From germline, CDR1 is MGHRA and CDR2 YSYEKL. V shed 3 bases and J 4 bases; nucleotides not matched to a gene: 12. The CDR3 is 17 residues long. In the source study's methods: Amplification of reference gene primers was used by the study to estimate nucleated cell counts. Here immunoSEQ multiplex PCR was the method, and the copy in TCRdb shows in-frame clones only, minus some. Clone size and the V and J calls come from that table; the DNA yielded D and trimming. Of about 250,000 clones listed, roughly nine tenths are singletons. The specimen was peripheral blood. The chain carries TRBV4-1 and TRBJ2-1; TRBD2 agrees at 7 bases. This receptor was obtained from a woman aged 55-69 years who had recovered from COVID-19. The CDR3 spells CASSQGLLAGEYNEQFF. Written as DNA, the CDR3 is TGCGCCAGCAGCCAGGGGCTATTGGCGGGGGAATACAATGAGCAGTTCTTC.